The text below deals with one T cell receptor (beta chain). Profiled with immunoSEQ multiplex PCR; TCRdb holds only in-frame clones, not every one. The table lists roughly 29,000 clones, 80% to 90% of them singletons. This entry belongs to a study of blood T cell repertoires in COVID-19. Study in general: From T cells, B-cell-depleted T cells, or PBMCs came the material, which was cDNA or gDNA.

Sequenced input: peripheral blood. This receptor was obtained from a woman over 75 with COVID-19, enrolled during active disease.

The CDR3 region is CASSSSGGSSTDTQYF. The CDR3 DNA is TGTGCCAGCAGCTCATCCGGGGGGTCCAGCACAGATACGCAGTATTTT. The chain recombines TRBV11-3 with TRBJ2-3, with 7 bases that match TRBD2. This CDR3 is built from 16 residues. The V gene's germline CDR1 is SGHNT and CDR2 YENEEA. V trimming: 4 bases; J trimming: 0 bases; junction bases outside the gene matches: 7.